This T cell receptor (beta chain) was captured by sequencing in a study of vaccination and CD4 T cells after COVID-19. Treatment indicated: approximately nine-day PBMC culture with coronavirus spike peptide pools or control peptides (ViraFEST assay). With the Oncomine TCR Beta short-read assay, DNA from cultured CD4+ T cells was sequenced. TCRdb independently ran MiXCR on the PCR reads; one entry per CDR3 protein. Of 9,000 to 15,000 distinct CDR3 sequences detected, about three fifths appear once; the ten largest clones hold around 16%. This clonotype was seen more than once but under ten times. No antigen is known for it. The length of the CDR3 is 15 residues. The trim removed 5 bases at V and 8 bases at J, leaving 10 bases unmatched. CDR1 MNHEY and CDR2 SMNVEV come from the germline V gene (reference sequence).

This sequence was found in a human donor who had recovered from COVID-19. Sequencing was done on a sample of CD4+ T cells from blood, cultured in vitro. V gene TRBV27 combines with J gene TRBJ1-2; 11 bases match TRBD1. Written as DNA, the CDR3 is TGTGCCAGCAGTGGAGGGACAGGGGGGACAAGAGGCTACACCTTC. Protein product: CASSGGTGGTRGYTF.